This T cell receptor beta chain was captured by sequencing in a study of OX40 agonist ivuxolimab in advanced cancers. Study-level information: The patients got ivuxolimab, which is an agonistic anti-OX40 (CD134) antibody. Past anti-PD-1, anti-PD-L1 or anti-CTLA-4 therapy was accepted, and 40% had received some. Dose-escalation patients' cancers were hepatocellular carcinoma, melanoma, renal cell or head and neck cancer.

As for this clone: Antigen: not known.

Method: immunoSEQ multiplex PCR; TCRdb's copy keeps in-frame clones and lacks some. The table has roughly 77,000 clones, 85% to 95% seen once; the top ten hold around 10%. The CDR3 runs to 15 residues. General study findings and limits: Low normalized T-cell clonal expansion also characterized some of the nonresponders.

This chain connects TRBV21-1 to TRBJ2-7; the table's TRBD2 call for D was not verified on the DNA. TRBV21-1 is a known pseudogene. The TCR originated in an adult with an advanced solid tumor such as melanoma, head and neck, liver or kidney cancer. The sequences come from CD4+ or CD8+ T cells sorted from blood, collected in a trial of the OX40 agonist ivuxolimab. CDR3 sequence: CASSGRLAGGGEQYF. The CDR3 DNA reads TGTGCCAGCAGCGGACGACTAGCGGGGGGCGGCGAGCAGTACTTC.